A single sample is the source of the 8 T cell receptor beta chains below, sequenced in a study of T cells in Graves' hyperthyroidism and ophthalmopathy. RNA transcripts served as the template for amplifying TCR beta CDR3 regions. A first-round RT-PCR of the TCR CDR3 used the HTBI primer set. TCRdb fed the multiplex PCR reads into MiXCR, producing one record per CDR3 protein. The sample records about 640,000 distinct CDR3 sequences, 20% to 25% being singletons. Sequenced input: blood. Every receptor here comes from a man younger than 40 with Graves' ophthalmopathy.

In this sample, this clonotype turned up many times. The rearrangement links TRBV7-4 to TRBJ2-7; D is unresolved. CDR1 and CDR2 from the germline V gene are SGHVT and SQSDAQ. This CDR3 has 15 amino acids. V was shortened by 1 base and J by 3 bases, with 13 bases between the two germline ends. The CDR3 loop reads CASSLEWSSGYEQYF. In DNA, the CDR3 is TGTGCCAGCAGCTTAGAGTGGTCCTCCGGCTACGAGCAGTACTTC.

This clonotype was seen repeatedly, ten times or more. The V call is TRBV27, the J call TRBJ2-5; perhaps TRBD2 as D (5 bases). Trimming removed 0 bases from V and 5 bases from J, with 13 bases in between. The CDR3 loop spans 15 amino acids. In germline, CDR1 is MNHEY, CDR2 SMNVEV (reference sequence). CDR3 sequence: CASSLSVGAAETQYF. CDR3 sequence (DNA): TGTGCCAGCAGTTTATCAGTGGGAGCCGCCGAGACCCAGTACTTC.

This clonotype was seen repeatedly, ten times or more. This chain connects TRBV12-3 or TRBV12-4 to TRBJ1-2, with D tentatively TRBD1 (5 bases). V lost 6 bases and J lost 4, with 12 bases in between. This CDR3 is built from 13 residues. The CDR3 region is CASRSGDGYGYTF. The CDR3 nucleotides are TGTGCCAGCAGGTCGGGGGACGGCTATGGCTACACCTTC.

This clonotype was detected only a few times. The chain recombines TRBV3-1 with TRBJ1-3; D is ambiguous. This CDR3 spans 12 amino acids. CDR1 and CDR2 (germline): LGHDT, YNNKEL (reference sequence). The V end was cut by 5 bases, the J end by 4 bases, with 6 bases between. This chain's CDR3 is CASSYRGNTIYF. Here the CDR3 DNA reads TGTGCCAGCAGCTACCGGGGAAACACCATATATTTT.

Only a few counts were recorded for this clonotype. The rearrangement uses TRBV3-1 and TRBJ2-1; D gene uncertain. V gave up 1 base and J gave up 0 bases, with 16 bases separating them. Per the germline V gene, CDR1 is LGHDT and CDR2 is YNNKEL (reference sequence). This CDR3 has 18 amino acids. CDR3 coding DNA: TGTGCCAGCAGCCAAGCGCTAGACTCTTATAGCTCCTACAATGAGCAGTTCTTC. The encoded protein is CASSQALDSYSSYNEQFF.

A few counts support this clonotype. The gene calls are TRBV14 and TRBJ2-1; D is perhaps TRBD1 (5 bases). The CDR3 has 15 amino acids. Germline values: CDR1 SGHDN, CDR2 FVKESK. The V and J ends lost 2 bases and 9 bases respectively, with 17 bases between them. DNA of the CDR3: TGTGCCAGCAGCCAAACCTGGACCACTCAGGGTGAGCAGTTCTTC. Its protein product is CASSQTWTTQGEQFF.

In DNA form, the CDR3 reads TGTGCCAGCAGCTTTAGCGGGACAGGGCGGCACGAGCAGTACTTC. This gives the protein CASSFSGTGRHEQYF. The J gene is TRBJ2-7, the V gene TRBV5-6; D possibly corresponds to TRBD1 (9 bases). Germline values: CDR1 SGHDT, CDR2 YYEEEE. Trimming took 2 bases from V and 5 from J, leaving 17 bases between them. This CDR3 comprises 15 residues.

The V call is TRBV10-3, the J call TRBJ2-5, with a possible D match to TRBD2 (5 bases). This CDR3 region has 15 residues. Trimming stripped 5 bases from V and 2 bases from J, with 15 bases between. The V gene's germline CDR1 is ENHRY and CDR2 SYGVKD. The chain's CDR3 is CAISWGRPGQETQYF. The CDR3 bases are TGTGCCATCAGTTGGGGTCGACCGGGACAAGAGACCCAGTACTTC.